Listed here are 5 T cell receptor beta chains from one sample, sequenced in a study of identical twins. Using its own MiXCR run on the 5' RACE reads, TCRdb lists one record per CDR3 protein. The sample consists of about 260,000 distinct CDR3 sequences, 5.5% to 7% of them appearing once. The sample was also linked to a second study, of yellow fever vaccine responses in identical twins.

Sequenced sample: memory (CD45RO+) T cells sorted from blood. Receptors were obtained from a woman between 18 and 30 years old in good health.

This clonotype was picked up a small number of times. The rearrangement links TRBV5-1 to TRBJ2-7; D might be TRBD2 (6 bases). The CDR3 is made up of 15 amino acids. Germline V gene lookup returns CDR1 SGHRS and CDR2 YFSETQ. Trimming stripped 0 bases from V and 5 bases from J, with 15 bases between. The chain's CDR3 is CASSLGSASEHEQYF. CDR3 nucleotide sequence: TGCGCCAGCAGCTTGGGATCGGCTAGCGAACACGAGCAGTACTTC.

The V call is TRBV5-5, the J call TRBJ2-1, with a possible D match to TRBD1 (6 bases). This CDR3 comprises 14 residues. With 1 base removed from V and 5 bases from J, the gap between germline ends came to 10 bases. Germline CDR1 reads SGHKS; CDR2 reads YYEKEE (reference sequence). The CDR3 reads CASSLQGRDNEQFF. The CDR3 bases are TGTGCCAGCAGCTTGCAGGGGCGGGACAATGAGCAGTTCTTC.

This chain joins TRBV20-1 and TRBJ2-5; 7 positions match TRBD1. The CDR3 is 18 amino acids. Trimming removed 4 bases from V and 1 base from J; junction bases left unmatched: 18. Germline CDR1 is DFQATT and CDR2 is SNEGSKA (reference sequence). This CDR3 is CSATSPTGSPTFQETQYF. The CDR3 DNA sequence: TGCAGTGCTACAAGCCCGACAGGGTCGCCGACTTTCCAAGAGACCCAGTACTTC.

The chain couples TRBV3-1 to TRBJ1-1; D gene unclear. The germline gives CDR1 LGHDT, CDR2 YNNKEL (reference sequence). V was cut by 4 bases and J by 11 bases, with 17 bases left in between. The CDR3 is made up of 13 amino acids. The CDR3 DNA is TGTGCCAGCAGCCCGTTCGAGGGCTTGGTGGCTTTCTTT. Translating it yields CASSPFEGLVAFF.

V gene TRBV19 combines with J gene TRBJ1-2; 9 positions match TRBD1. The CDR3 is made up of 15 amino acids. The germline V gene encodes CDR1 LNHDA and CDR2 SQIVND (reference sequence). The ends lost 5 bases at V and 5 bases at J; junction bases unmatched: 9. The CDR3 sequence is CASSWRGTGIYGYTF. In nucleotides, the CDR3 is TGTGCCAGTAGTTGGAGAGGGACAGGGATATATGGCTACACCTTC. Supplemented by reference TRBV19 and TRBJ1-2, the full variable domain reads DGGITQSPKYLFRKEGQNVTLSCEQNLNHDAMYWYRQDPGQGLRLIYYSQIVNDFQKGDIAEGYSVSREKKESFPLTVTSAQKNPTAFYLCASSWRGTGIYGYTFGSGTRLTVV.